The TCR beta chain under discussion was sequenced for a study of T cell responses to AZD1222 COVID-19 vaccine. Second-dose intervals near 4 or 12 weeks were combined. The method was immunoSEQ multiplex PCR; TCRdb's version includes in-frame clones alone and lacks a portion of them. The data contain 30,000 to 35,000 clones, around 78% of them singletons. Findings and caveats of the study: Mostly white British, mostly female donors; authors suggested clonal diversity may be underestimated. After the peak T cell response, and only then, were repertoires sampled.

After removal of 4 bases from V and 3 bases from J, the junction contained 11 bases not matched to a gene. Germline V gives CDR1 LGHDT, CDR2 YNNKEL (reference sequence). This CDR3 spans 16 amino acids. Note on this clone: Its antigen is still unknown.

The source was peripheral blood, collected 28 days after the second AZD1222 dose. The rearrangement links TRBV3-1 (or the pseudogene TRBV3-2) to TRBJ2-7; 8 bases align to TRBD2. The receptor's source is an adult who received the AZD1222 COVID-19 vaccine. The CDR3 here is CASSLGGRGGYYEQYF. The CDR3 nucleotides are TGTGCCAGCAGCCTCGGTGGTCGGGGGGGATACTACGAGCAGTACTTC.